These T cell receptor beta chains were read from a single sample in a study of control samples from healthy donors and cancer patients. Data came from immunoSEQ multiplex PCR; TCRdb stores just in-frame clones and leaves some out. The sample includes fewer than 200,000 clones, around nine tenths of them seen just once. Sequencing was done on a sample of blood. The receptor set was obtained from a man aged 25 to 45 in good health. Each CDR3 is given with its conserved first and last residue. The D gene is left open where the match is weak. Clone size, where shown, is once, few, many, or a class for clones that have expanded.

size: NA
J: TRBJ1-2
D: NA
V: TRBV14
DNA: TGTGCCAGCAGCCAAGAGACTAACTATGGCTACACCTTC
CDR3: CASSQETNYGYTF

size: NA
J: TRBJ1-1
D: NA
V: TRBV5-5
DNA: TGTGCCAGCAGCTTGGTAGAGGTCTACAACACTGAAGCTTTCTTT
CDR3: CASSLVEVYNTEAFF

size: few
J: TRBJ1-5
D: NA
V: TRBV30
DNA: TGTGCCTGGAGTGTTGCGGCTGACAATCAGCCCCAGCATTTT
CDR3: CAWSVAADNQPQHF

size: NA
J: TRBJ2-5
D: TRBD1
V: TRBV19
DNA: TGTGCCAGTGGGATCGGACAGGGGGCTGGAGAGACCCAGTACTTC
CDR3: CASGIGQGAGETQYF

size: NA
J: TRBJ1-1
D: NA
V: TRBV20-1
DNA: TGCAGTGCTAGTTACGTGAACACTGAAGCTTTCTTT
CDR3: CSASYVNTEAFF

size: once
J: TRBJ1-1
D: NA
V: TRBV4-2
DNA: TGTGCCAGCAGCCAAGATCCGCGGACGGAAGCTTTCTTT
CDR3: CASSQDPRTEAFF

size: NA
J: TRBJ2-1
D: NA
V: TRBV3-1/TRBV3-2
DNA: TGTGCCAGCAGCCAAGGTGGCAGTCGATCGAACAATGAGCAGTTCTTC
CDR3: CASSQGGSRSNNEQFF

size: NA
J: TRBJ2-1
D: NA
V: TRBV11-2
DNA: TGTGCCAGCAGCTTAGATTGGGGGGGCGGTGACAATGAGCAGTTCTTC
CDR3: CASSLDWGGGDNEQFF

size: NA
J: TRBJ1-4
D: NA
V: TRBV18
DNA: TGTGCCAGCTCATCTAAAAGGGCCTGGACTAATGAAAAACTGTTTTTT
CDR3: CASSSKRAWTNEKLFF

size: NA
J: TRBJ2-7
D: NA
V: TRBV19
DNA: TGTGCCAGTAGACTCAGAGAGGGGCCCACCTACGAGCAGTACTTC
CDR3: CASRLREGPTYEQYF

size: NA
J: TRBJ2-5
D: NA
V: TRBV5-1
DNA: TGCGCCAGCAGCGCGCCTCAACAGGGTTCACAAGAGACCCAGTACTTC
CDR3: CASSAPQQGSQETQYF

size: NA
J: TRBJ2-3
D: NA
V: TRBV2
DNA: TGTGCCAGCAGTGAAAACTGGAGCACAGATACGCAGTATTTT
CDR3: CASSENWSTDTQYF

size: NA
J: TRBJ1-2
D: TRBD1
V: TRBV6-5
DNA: TGTGCCAGCAGTTCGGACAGGTTTTATGGCTACACCTTC
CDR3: CASSSDRFYGYTF

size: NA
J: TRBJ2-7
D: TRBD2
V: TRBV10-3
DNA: TGTGCCATCAGTGAGGCGGGGGTCACGTCCTACGAGCAGTACTTC
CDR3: CAISEAGVTSYEQYF

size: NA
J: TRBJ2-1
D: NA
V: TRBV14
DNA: TGTGCCAGCAGCCCGCTGGGCGGAGGAAGTGAGCAGTTCTTC
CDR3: CASSPLGGGSEQFF

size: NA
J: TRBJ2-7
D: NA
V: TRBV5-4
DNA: TGTGCCAGCAGCTCTCGGGACTCCTCCTACGAGCAGTACTTC
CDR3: CASSSRDSSYEQYF

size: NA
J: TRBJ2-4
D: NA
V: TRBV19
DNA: TGTGCCAGTCTCGACAGTTCCCGCAAAAACATTCAGTACTTC
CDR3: CASLDSSRKNIQYF

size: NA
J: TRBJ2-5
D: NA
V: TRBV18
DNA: TGTGCCAGCTCACCAGGGGACCGGGGGAAGGAGACCCAGTACTTC
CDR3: CASSPGDRGKETQYF

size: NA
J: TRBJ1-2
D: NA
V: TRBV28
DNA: TGTGCCAGCAGCAGACCAGGGAGGGAAGGACTCTGGGGCTACACCTTC
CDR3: CASSRPGREGLWGYTF

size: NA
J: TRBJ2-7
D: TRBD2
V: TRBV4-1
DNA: TGCGCCAGCAGCCAAGGAACCGGGGGGAGCTCCTACGAGCAGTACTTC
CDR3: CASSQGTGGSSYEQYF

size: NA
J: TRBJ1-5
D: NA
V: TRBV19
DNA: TGTGCCAGTAGTATAGCGGGCGCAATCCGACAGCCCCAGCATTTT
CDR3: CASSIAGAIRQPQHF

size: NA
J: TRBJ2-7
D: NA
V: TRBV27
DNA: TGTGCCAGCAGTCCCGGACAGACTTACGAGCAGTACTTC
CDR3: CASSPGQTYEQYF

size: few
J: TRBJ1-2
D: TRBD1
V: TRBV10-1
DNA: TGCGCCAGCAGTGAGGGACAGGGAGGCGGCTACACCTTC
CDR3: CASSEGQGGGYTF

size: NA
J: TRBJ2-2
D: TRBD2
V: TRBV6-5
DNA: TGTGCCAGTATCGGGGGGGCGCGGTACACCGGGGAGCTGTTTTTT
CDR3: CASIGGARYTGELFF

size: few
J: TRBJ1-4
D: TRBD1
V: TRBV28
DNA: TGTGCCAGCGGAGGACCTACCAGGGGGGAAAAACTGTTTTTT
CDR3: CASGGPTRGEKLFF

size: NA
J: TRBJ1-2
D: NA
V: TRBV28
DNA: TGTGCCAGCAGTTTTGGGAGCTATGGCTACACCTTC
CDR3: CASSFGSYGYTF

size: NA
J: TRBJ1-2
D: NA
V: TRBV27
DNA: TGTGCCAGCAGTTTATCGGCAACTAACTATGGCTACACCTTC
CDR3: CASSLSATNYGYTF

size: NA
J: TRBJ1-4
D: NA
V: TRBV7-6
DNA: TGTGCCAGCAGCTTAGCTGGGGGGGCGCGTGAAAAACTGTTTTTT
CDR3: CASSLAGGAREKLFF

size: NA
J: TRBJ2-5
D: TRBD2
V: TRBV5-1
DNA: TGCGCCAGCAGCTTGGTTCCGGGAGGGCCAGGTTACCAAGAGACCCAGTACTTC
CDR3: CASSLVPGGPGYQETQYF